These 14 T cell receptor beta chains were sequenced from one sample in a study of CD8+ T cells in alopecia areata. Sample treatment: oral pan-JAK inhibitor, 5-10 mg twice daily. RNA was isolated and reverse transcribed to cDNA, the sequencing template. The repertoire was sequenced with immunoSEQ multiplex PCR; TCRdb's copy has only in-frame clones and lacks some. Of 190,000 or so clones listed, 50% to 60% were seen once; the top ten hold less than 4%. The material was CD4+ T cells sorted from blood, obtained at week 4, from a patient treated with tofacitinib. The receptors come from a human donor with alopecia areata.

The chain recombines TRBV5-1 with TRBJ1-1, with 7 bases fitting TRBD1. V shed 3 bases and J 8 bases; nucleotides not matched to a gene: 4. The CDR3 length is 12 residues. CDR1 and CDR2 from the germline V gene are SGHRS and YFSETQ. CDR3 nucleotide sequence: TGCGCCAGCAGCTCGGGACAGAAGGAAGCTTTCTTT. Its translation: CASSSGQKEAFF.

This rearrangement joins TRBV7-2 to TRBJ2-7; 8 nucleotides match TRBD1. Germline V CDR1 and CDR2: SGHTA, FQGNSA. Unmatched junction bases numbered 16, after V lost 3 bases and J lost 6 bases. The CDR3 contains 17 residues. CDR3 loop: CASSLGGQGRSKTEQYF. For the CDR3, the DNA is TGTGCCAGCAGCTTGGGTGGACAGGGAAGGAGCAAAACCGAGCAGTACTTC.

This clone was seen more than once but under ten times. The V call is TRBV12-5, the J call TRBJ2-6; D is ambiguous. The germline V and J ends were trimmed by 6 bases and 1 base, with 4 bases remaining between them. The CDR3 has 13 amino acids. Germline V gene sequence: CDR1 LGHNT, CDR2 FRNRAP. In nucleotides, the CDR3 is TGTGCTAGTGGGATTTCTGGGGCCAACGTCCTGACTTTC. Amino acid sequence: CASGISGANVLTF.

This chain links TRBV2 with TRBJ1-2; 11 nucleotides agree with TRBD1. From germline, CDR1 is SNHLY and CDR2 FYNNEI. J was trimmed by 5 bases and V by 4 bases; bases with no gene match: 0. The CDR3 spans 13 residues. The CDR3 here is CASSGDRGYGYTF. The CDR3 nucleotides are TGTGCCAGCAGTGGGGACAGGGGGTATGGCTACACCTTC.

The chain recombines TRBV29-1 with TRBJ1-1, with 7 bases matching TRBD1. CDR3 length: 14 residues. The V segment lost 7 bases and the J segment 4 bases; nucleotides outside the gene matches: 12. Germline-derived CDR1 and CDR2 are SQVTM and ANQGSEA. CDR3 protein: CSAHRDSGSTEAFF. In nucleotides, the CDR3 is TGCAGCGCTCACCGGGACAGTGGAAGCACTGAAGCTTTCTTT. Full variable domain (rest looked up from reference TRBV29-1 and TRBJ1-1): SAVISQKPSRDICQRGTSLTIQCQVDSQVTMMFWYRQQPGQSLTLIATANQGSEATYESGFVIDKFPISRPNLTFSTLTVSNMSPEDSSIYLCSAHRDSGSTEAFFGQGTRLTVV.

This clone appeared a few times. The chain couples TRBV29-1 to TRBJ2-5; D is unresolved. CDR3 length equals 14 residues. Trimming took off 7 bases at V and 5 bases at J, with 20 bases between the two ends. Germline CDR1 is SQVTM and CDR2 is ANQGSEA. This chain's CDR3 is CSGGDLRVGETQYF. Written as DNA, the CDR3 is TGCAGCGGTGGAGATCTTAGGGTCGGGGAGACCCAGTACTTC.

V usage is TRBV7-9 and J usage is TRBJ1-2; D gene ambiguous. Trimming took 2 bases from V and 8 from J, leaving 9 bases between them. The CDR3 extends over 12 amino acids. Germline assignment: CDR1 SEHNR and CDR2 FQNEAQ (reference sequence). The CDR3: CASSLYGQGYTF. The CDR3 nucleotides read TGTGCCAGCAGCTTATACGGTCAAGGCTACACCTTC.

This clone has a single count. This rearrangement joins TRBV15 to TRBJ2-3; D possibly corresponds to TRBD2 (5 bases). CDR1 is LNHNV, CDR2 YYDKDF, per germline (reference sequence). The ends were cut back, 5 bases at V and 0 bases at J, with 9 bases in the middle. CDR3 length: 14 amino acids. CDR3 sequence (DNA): TGTGCCACCAGCGGGAGAGGAAGCACAGATACGCAGTATTTT. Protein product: CATSGRGSTDTQYF.

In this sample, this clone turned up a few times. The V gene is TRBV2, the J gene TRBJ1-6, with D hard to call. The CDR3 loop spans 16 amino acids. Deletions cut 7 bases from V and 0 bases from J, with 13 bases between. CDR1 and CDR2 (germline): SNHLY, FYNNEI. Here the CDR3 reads CASNDGVSSYNSPLHF. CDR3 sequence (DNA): TGTGCCAGCAATGATGGGGTTAGCTCCTATAATTCACCCCTCCACTTT.

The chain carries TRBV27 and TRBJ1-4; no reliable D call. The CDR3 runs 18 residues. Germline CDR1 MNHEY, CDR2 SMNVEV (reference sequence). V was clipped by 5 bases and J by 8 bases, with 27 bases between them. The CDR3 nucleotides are TGTGCCAGCAGTGCAAACCAGCCCGGCCTCAAGCGGATCGAAAAACTGTTTTTT. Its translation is CASSANQPGLKRIEKLFF.

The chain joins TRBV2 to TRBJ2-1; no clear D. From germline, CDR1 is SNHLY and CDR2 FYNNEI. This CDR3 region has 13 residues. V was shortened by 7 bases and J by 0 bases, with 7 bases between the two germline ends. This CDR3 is CASKTSSYNEQFF. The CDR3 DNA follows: TGTGCCAGCAAGACTTCCTCCTACAATGAGCAGTTCTTC.

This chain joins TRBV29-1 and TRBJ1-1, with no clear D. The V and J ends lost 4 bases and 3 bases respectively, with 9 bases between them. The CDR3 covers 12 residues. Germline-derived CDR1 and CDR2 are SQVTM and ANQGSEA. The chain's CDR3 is CSVARIDTEAFF. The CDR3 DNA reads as TGCAGCGTTGCAAGGATCGACACTGAAGCTTTCTTT.

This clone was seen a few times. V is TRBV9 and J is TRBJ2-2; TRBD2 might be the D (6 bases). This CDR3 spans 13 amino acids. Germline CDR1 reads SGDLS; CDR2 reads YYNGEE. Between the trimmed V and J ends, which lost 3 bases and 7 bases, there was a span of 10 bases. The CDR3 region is CASSGGTLGELFF. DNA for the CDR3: TGTGCCAGCAGCGGCGGGACTCTCGGGGAGCTGTTTTTT. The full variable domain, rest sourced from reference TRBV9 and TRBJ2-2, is DSGVTQTPKHLITATGQRVTLRCSPRSGDLSVYWYQQSLDQGLQFLIQYYNGEERAKGNILERFSAQQFPDLHSELNLSSLELGDSALYFCASSGGTLGELFFGEGSRLTVL.

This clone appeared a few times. DNA for the CDR3: TGTGCCAGCAGTTACCGCACAGACTTTAATGAAAAACTGTTTTTT. Translated, it gives CASSYRTDFNEKLFF. The J gene is TRBJ1-4, the V gene TRBV6-6; no firm D call. The CDR3 length is 15 residues. Germline CDR1 is MNHNY and CDR2 is SVGAGI (reference sequence). The V end was cut by 2 bases, the J end by 4 bases, with 11 bases between.